This passage covers 20 T cell receptor beta chains from one sample sequenced in a study of cytomegalovirus exposure and HLA in healthy donors. Vbeta (60) and Jbeta (13) primers were used in the PCR. Only in-frame clones appear in the TCRdb table, and some are missing; sequencing was by immunoSEQ multiplex PCR. The data show about 250,000 clones, 80% seen once. Sample: PBMCs. The source of these receptors is a girl aged 2-10 years in good health and CMV-seronegative.

V gene TRBV10-1 combines with J gene TRBJ2-3; D unclear. Per the germline V gene, CDR1 is WNHNN and CDR2 is SYGVQD (reference sequence). V was cut by 4 bases and J by 2 bases, with 13 bases left in between. This CDR3 is built from 15 residues. CDR3: CASSGGMLTTDTQYF. The CDR3 coding sequence is TGCGCCAGCAGTGGCGGAATGCTGACCACAGATACGCAGTATTTT.

A few counts support this clone. The chain is built from TRBV6-6 and TRBJ2-3, with 9 bases matching TRBD1. The trim removed 1 base at V and 2 bases at J, leaving 4 bases unmatched. CDR3 length: 16 residues. Germline-derived CDR1 and CDR2 are MNHNY and SVGAGI (reference sequence). CDR3 protein: CASSYYRDRATDTQYF. As DNA, the CDR3 is TGTGCCAGCAGTTACTACCGGGACAGGGCCACAGATACGCAGTATTTT.

The chain has TRBV7-9 and TRBJ2-2, with 10 bases fitting TRBD1. The CDR3 covers 16 residues. J was trimmed by 4 bases and V by 2 bases; bases with no gene match: 4. CDR1 is SEHNR and CDR2 is FQNEAQ in the germline V gene (reference sequence). The CDR3 DNA reads as TGTGCCAGCAGCTTAAGGGACAGGGGTTTCACCGGGGAGCTGTTTTTT. It codes for CASSLRDRGFTGELFF.

This rearrangement joins TRBV9 to TRBJ2-7; D possibly corresponds to TRBD2 (6 bases). Germline assignment: CDR1 SGDLS and CDR2 YYNGEE. The CDR3 totals 14 residues. V was trimmed by 0 bases and J by 5 bases, leaving 12 bases between them. The CDR3 is CASSVGGGVDEQYF. CDR3 DNA: TGTGCCAGCAGCGTAGGGGGCGGGGTGGACGAGCAGTACTTC. The variable domain in full, with the rest retrieved from reference TRBV9 and TRBJ2-7, is DSGVTQTPKHLITATGQRVTLRCSPRSGDLSVYWYQQSLDQGLQFLIQYYNGEERAKGNILERFSAQQFPDLHSELNLSSLELGDSALYFCASSVGGGVDEQYFGPGTRLTVT.

This clone was counted only a few times. The chain combines TRBV11-1 with TRBJ2-1; D gene ambiguous. With 3 bases removed from V and 9 bases from J, the gap between germline ends came to 12 bases. The CDR3 is made up of 13 amino acids. Germline CDR1 SGHAT, CDR2 FQDESV (reference sequence). This chain's CDR3 is CASSFTISSEQFF. The CDR3 DNA reads TGTGCCAGCAGCTTTACGATAAGTAGTGAGCAGTTCTTC.

This chain uses TRBV27 with TRBJ2-7, with 12 positions matching TRBD2. With V trimmed by 0 bases and J by 3 bases, 3 bases remained unmatched. CDR1 and CDR2 (germline): MNHEY, SMNVEV (reference sequence). The CDR3 loop spans 16 amino acids. In DNA form, the CDR3 reads TGTGCCAGCAGTTTATCCACTAGCGGGGGGTTCTACGAGCAGTACTTC. It encodes CASSLSTSGGFYEQYF.

The rearrangement uses TRBV9 and TRBJ2-5; TRBD1 agrees at 7 bases. CDR1 and CDR2 from the germline V gene are SGDLS and YYNGEE. The CDR3 is 15 amino acids. The ends lost 6 bases at V and 5 bases at J; junction bases unmatched: 13. In DNA, the CDR3 is TGTGCCAGCAAGCCTTCCCCGACAGGGTGGGAGACCCAGTACTTC. Amino acids: CASKPSPTGWETQYF.

The V call is TRBV2, the J call TRBJ2-7; 8 bases map to TRBD1. The trim removed 6 bases at V and 2 bases at J, leaving 9 bases unmatched. Per germline, CDR1 SNHLY and CDR2 FYNNEI. The CDR3 runs 15 residues. The CDR3 loop is CASRNRDRPPYEQYF. CDR3 DNA: TGTGCCAGCAGGAACCGGGACAGGCCTCCCTACGAGCAGTACTTC.

This clone was found a few times. The chain employs TRBV2 and TRBJ1-4, with D perhaps TRBD1 (5 bases). Germline values: CDR1 SNHLY, CDR2 FYNNEI. There are 15 residues in the CDR3. Trimming left V 0 bases short and J 8 bases short, with 13 bases between. Here the CDR3 DNA reads TGTGCCAGCAGTGAAGCTAGCGGGGCGCGCGAAAAACTGTTTTTT. Its protein product is CASSEASGAREKLFF. The whole variable domain, remainder taken from reference TRBV2 and TRBJ1-4, is EPEVTQTPSHQVTQMGQEVILRCVPISNHLYFYWYRQILGQKVEFLVSFYNNEISEKSEIFDDQFSVERPDGSNFTLKIRSTKLEDSAMYFCASSEASGAREKLFFGSGTQLSVL.

The chain employs TRBV2 and TRBJ2-5, with a weak D call TRBD2 (5 bases). Germline V gene sequence: CDR1 SNHLY, CDR2 FYNNEI. V gave up 7 bases and J gave up 4 bases, with 13 bases separating them. The CDR3 is made up of 13 amino acids. CDR3 nucleotide sequence: TGTGCCAGCAAACCGGAGGCGGGAGAGACCCAGTACTTC. As protein: CASKPEAGETQYF.

The chain's CDR3 is CASQGSYNSPLHF. CDR3 sequence (DNA): TGTGCCAGCCAGGGCTCCTATAATTCACCCCTCCACTTT. This sequence joins TRBV7-9 and TRBJ1-6; D is possibly TRBD1 (5 bases). Germline CDR1 and CDR2: SEHNR and FQNEAQ (reference sequence). Trimming took 8 bases from V and 0 from J, leaving 5 bases between them. CDR3 size: 13 residues.

The gene calls are TRBV12-5 and TRBJ2-1; 9 bases fit TRBD1. The germline V gene encodes CDR1 LGHNT and CDR2 FRNRAP. The CDR3 length is 18 residues. V dropped 1 base and J dropped 7; count of bases not matched to a gene: 14. The CDR3 DNA reads as TGTGCTAGTGGTTTGGCCTACTCAAGTCCCGGGACAGGGAATGAGCAGTTCTTC. Its translation: CASGLAYSSPGTGNEQFF.

This rearrangement joins TRBV7-8 to TRBJ1-5; D unresolved. The CDR3 contains 15 residues. V gave up 1 base and J gave up 0 bases, with 7 bases separating them. The germline CDR1 and CDR2 sequences are SGHVS and FQNEAQ. The CDR3: CASSLGGYSNQPQHF. The DNA of the CDR3 is TGTGCCAGCAGCTTAGGCGGGTATAGCAATCAGCCCCAGCATTTT.

CDR3 bases: TGTGCCAGCAGTGACTCGGGGGGGGCACAAGAGACCCAGTACTTC. It translates to CASSDSGGAQETQYF. This chain joins TRBV25-1 and TRBJ2-5; 8 bases match TRBD2. The CDR3 has 15 amino acids. The V and J ends lost 3 bases and 2 bases, in that order; junction bases with no gene match: 5. CDR1 and CDR2 (germline): MGHDK, SYGVNS. Using reference TRBV25-1 and TRBJ2-5 for the parts outside the CDR3, the full variable domain is EADIYQTPRYLVIGTGKKITLECSQTMGHDKMYWYQQDPGMELHLIHYSYGVNSTEKGDLSSESTVSRIRTEHFPLTLESARPSHTSQYLCASSDSGGAQETQYFGPGTRLLVL.

CDR3 residues: CASSQRRAGELFF. CDR3 DNA: TGTGCCAGCAGCCAACGTCGCGCCGGGGAGCTGTTTTTT. The chain couples TRBV14 to TRBJ2-2; D is unresolved. V was shortened by 2 bases and J by 6 bases, with 7 bases between the two germline ends. Germline CDR1 and CDR2: SGHDN and FVKESK. This CDR3 is built from 13 residues. Variable domain in full (rest from reference TRBV14 and TRBJ2-2): EAGVTQFPSHSVIEKGQTVTLRCDPISGHDNLYWYRRVMGKEIKFLLHFVKESKQDESGMPNNRFLAERTGGTYSTLKVQPAELEDSGVYFCASSQRRAGELFFGEGSRLTVL.

The rearrangement links TRBV7-9 to TRBJ2-2, with 11 bases identical to TRBD2. From germline, CDR1 is SEHNR and CDR2 FQNEAQ (reference sequence). The V gene end was trimmed by 8 bases and the J gene end by 7 bases; junction bases not matched to a gene: 6. This CDR3 contains 14 residues. CDR3 sequence: CASGLAGGGGELFF. DNA for the CDR3: TGTGCCAGCGGGCTAGCGGGAGGTGGCGGGGAGCTGTTTTTT.

The V and J genes are TRBV10-3 and TRBJ2-1, with 8 bases aligning to TRBD2. This CDR3 comprises 15 residues. V lost 4 bases, J lost 0 bases, and 2 bases stayed unmatched. CDR1 and CDR2 from the germline V gene are ENHRY and SYGVKD. The CDR3 DNA reads TGTGCCATCAGTGCTGGGACTAGCTCCTACAATGAGCAGTTCTTC. Translated: CAISAGTSSYNEQFF.

The rearrangement links TRBV19 to TRBJ2-3; TRBD2 aligns across 8 bases. V lost 6 bases, J lost 2 bases, and 13 bases stayed unmatched. Germline V gene data show CDR1 as LNHDA and CDR2 as SQIVND (reference sequence). The CDR3 length is 17 residues. Here the CDR3 DNA reads TGTGCCAGTAGGGGGGCGGGGGGTACCTACCTCACAGATACGCAGTATTTT. It yields the protein CASRGAGGTYLTDTQYF.

The chain uses TRBV5-1 and TRBJ2-7; D perhaps matches TRBD2 (5 bases). Germline values: CDR1 SGHRS, CDR2 YFSETQ. V lost 2 bases and J 11 bases, leaving 14 bases between the germline ends. CDR3 size: 12 residues. The CDR3 spells CASSLFFGVKYF. The CDR3 DNA reads TGCGCCAGCAGCTTATTTTTCGGGGTGAAGTACTTC.

V usage is TRBV28 and J usage is TRBJ1-3; 11 bases match TRBD1. V dropped 11 bases and J dropped 2; count of bases not matched to a gene: 2. From germline, CDR1 is MDHEN and CDR2 SYDVKM. The CDR3 has 13 residues. In DNA form, the CDR3 reads TGTGCCGGACAGGGGGCCCCTGGAAACACCATATATTTT. Encoded protein: CAGQGAPGNTIYF.